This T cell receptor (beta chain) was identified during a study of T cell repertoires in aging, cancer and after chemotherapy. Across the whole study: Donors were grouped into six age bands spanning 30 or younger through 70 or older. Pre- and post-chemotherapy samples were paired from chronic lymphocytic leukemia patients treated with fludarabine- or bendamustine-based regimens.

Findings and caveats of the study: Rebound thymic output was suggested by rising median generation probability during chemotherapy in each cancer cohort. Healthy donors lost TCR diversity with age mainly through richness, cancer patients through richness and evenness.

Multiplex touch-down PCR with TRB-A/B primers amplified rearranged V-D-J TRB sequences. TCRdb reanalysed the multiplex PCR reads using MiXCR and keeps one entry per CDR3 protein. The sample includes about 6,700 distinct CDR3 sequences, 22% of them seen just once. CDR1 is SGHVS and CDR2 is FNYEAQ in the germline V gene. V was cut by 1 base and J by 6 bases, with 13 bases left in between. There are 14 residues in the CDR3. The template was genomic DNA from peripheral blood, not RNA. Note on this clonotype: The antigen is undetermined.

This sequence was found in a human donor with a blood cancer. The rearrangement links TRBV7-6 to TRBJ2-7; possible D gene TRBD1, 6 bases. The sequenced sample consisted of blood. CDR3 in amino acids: CASSLGQGNSEQYF. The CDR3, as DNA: TGTGCCAGCAGCTTAGGGCAGGGGAATAGCGAGCAGTACTTC.